The sequence of this T cell receptor (beta chain) was determined in a study of blood T cell repertoires in COVID-19. Turning to the study itself: T cells, B-cell-depleted T cells, or PBMCs supplied cDNA or gDNA.

V lost 3 bases and J lost 2, with 10 bases in between. This CDR3 comprises 14 residues. Germline values: CDR1 LNHDA, CDR2 SQIVND (reference sequence). Repertoires were generated with immunoSEQ multiplex PCR, while TCRdb's copy carries only in-frame clones and drops some. This table has roughly 14,000 clones, 83% appearing once. Sequenced input: peripheral blood. The sequence derives from a woman aged 60-70 years with acute or convalescent COVID-19. The chain uses TRBV19 and TRBJ1-2; D is perhaps TRBD1 (5 bases). CDR3 nucleotide sequence: TGTGCCAGTAGTATGTGGTCAGGGAACTATGGCTACACCTTC. Its translation: CASSMWSGNYGYTF.